Sequencing of this T cell receptor (beta chain) was carried out in a study of blood T cell repertoires in COVID-19. Germline V gene data show CDR1 as MNHEY and CDR2 as SVGAGI. The V and J ends lost 6 bases and 6 bases respectively, with 17 bases between them. The CDR3 runs to 14 residues. The method was immunoSEQ multiplex PCR; TCRdb's version includes in-frame clones alone and lacks a portion of them. This table has approximately 300,000 clones, approximately 83% appearing once. This chain joins TRBV6-5 and TRBJ1-1, with D possibly TRBD1 on 6 matching bases. Sequenced sample: peripheral blood. The clonotype was recovered from a person aged 70 to 85 with COVID-19, enrolled during active disease. The CDR3 here is CASRAGGLFAEAFF. In DNA, the CDR3 is TGTGCCAGCAGAGCCGGGGGGCTCTTCGCTGAAGCTTTCTTT.